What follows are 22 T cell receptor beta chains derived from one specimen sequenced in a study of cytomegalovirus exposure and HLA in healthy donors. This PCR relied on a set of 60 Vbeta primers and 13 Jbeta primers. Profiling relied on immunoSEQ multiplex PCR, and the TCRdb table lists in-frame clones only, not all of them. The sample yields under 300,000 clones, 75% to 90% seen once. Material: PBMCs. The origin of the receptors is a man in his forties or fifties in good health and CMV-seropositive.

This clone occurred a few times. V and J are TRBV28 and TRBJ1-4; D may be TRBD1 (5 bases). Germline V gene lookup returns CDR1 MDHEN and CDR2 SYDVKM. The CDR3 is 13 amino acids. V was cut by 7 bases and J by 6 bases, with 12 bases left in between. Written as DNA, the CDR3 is TGTGCCAGCACTGCGGGGCAGGATGAAAAACTGTTTTTT. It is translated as CASTAGQDEKLFF.

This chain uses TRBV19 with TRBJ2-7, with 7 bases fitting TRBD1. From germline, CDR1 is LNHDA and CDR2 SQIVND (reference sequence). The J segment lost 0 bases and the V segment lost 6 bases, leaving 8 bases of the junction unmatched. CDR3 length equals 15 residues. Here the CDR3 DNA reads TGTGCCAGTAGAAAATGGGCAGGGGGCTCCTACGAGCAGTACTTC. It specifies CASRKWAGGSYEQYF.

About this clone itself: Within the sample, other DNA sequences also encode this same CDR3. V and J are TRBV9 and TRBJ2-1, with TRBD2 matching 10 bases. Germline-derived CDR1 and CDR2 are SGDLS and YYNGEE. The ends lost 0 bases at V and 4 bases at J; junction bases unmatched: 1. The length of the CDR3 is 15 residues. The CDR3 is CASSVGTSGYNEQFF. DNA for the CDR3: TGTGCCAGCAGCGTAGGGACTAGCGGTTACAATGAGCAGTTCTTC.

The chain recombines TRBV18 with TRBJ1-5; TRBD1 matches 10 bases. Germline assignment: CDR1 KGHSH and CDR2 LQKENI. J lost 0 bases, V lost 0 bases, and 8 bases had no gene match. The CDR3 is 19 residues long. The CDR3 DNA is TGTGCCAGCTCACCACCGGGACAGGGGCGGTATGATAGCAATCAGCCCCAGCATTTT. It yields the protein CASSPPGQGRYDSNQPQHF.

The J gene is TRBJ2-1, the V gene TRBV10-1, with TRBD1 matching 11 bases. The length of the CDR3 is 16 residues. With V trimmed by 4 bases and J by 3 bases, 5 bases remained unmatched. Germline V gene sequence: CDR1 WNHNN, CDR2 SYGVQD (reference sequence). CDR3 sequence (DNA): TGCGCCAGCAGTGGGACCGGGACAGGGGGCTACAATGAGCAGTTCTTC. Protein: CASSGTGTGGYNEQFF.

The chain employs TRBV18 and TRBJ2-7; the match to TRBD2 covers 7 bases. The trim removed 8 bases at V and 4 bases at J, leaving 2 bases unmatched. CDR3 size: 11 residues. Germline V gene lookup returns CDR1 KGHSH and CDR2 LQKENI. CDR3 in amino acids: CASQGLYEQYF. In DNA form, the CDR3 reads TGTGCCAGCCAGGGACTATACGAGCAGTACTTC.

The CDR3 loop reads CASSLGFGAGDYDTGELFF. CDR3 in DNA: TGCGCCAGCAGCTTGGGGTTTGGCGCGGGAGATTACGACACCGGGGAGCTGTTTTTT. The chain employs TRBV5-1 and TRBJ2-2, with 7 bases fitting TRBD2. Germline CDR1 is SGHRS and CDR2 is YFSETQ. The trim removed 0 bases at V and 3 bases at J, leaving 14 bases unmatched. This CDR3 spans 19 amino acids.

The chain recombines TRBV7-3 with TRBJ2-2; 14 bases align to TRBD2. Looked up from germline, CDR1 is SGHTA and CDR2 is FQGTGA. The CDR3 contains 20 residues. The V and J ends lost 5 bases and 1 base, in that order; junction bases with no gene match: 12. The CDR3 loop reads CASSPRTSGRIIVNTGELFF. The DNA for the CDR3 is TGTGCCAGCAGCCCGAGGACTAGCGGGAGGATTATCGTGAACACCGGGGAGCTGTTTTTT.

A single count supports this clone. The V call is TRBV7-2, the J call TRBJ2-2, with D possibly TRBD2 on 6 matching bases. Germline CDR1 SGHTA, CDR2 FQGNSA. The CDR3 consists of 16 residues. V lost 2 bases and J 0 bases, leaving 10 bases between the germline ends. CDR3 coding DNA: TGTGCCAGCAGCTTAAACGGCGGGACGAACACCGGGGAGCTGTTTTTT. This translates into CASSLNGGTNTGELFF.

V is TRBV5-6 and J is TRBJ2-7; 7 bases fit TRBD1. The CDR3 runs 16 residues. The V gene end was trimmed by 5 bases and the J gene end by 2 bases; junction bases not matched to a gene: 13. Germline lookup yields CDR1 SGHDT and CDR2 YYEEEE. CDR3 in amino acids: CASSLARDRQAYEQYF. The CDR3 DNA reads TGTGCCAGCAGTCTAGCCCGGGACAGACAAGCCTACGAGCAGTACTTC. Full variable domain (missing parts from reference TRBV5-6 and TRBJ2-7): DAGVTQSPTHLIKTRGQQVTLRCSPKSGHDTVSWYQQALGQGPQFIFQYYEEEERQRGNFPDRFSGHQFPNYSSELNVNALLLGDSALYLCASSLARDRQAYEQYFGPGTRLTVT.

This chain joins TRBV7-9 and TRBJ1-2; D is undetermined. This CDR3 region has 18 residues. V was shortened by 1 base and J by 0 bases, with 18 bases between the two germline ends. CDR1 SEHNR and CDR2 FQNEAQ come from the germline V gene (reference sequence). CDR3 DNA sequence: TGTGCCAGCAGCTTAGTAGGCGGCGGAACCCTAGCTAACTATGGCTACACCTTC. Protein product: CASSLVGGGTLANYGYTF.

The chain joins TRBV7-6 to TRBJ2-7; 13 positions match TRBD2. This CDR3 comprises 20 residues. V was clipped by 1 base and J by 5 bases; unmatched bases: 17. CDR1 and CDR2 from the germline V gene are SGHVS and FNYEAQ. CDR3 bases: TGTGCCAGCAGCTTAGGTGGGATGGGACTAGCGGGATATGAGAGTGACGAGCAGTACTTC. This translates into CASSLGGMGLAGYESDEQYF.

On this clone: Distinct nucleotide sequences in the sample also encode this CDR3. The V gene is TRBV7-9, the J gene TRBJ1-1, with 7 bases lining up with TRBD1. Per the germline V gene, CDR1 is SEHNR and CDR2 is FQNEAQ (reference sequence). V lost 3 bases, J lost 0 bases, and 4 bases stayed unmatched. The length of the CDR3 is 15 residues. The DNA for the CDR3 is TGTGCCAGCAGCTTGGGCAGGGGGTTGAACACTGAAGCTTTCTTT. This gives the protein CASSLGRGLNTEAFF.

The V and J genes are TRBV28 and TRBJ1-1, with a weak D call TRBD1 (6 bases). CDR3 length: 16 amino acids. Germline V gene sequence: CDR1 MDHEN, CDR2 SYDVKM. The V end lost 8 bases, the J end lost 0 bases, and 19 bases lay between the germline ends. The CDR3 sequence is CASGFRGGTMNTEAFF. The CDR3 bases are TGTGCCAGCGGCTTTAGGGGGGGTACAATGAACACTGAAGCTTTCTTT. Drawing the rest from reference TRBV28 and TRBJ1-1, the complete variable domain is DVKVTQSSRYLVKRTGEKVFLECVQDMDHENMFWYRQDPGLGLRLIYFSYDVKMKEKGDIPEGYSVSREKKERFSLILESASTNQTSMYLCASGFRGGTMNTEAFFGQGTRLTVV.

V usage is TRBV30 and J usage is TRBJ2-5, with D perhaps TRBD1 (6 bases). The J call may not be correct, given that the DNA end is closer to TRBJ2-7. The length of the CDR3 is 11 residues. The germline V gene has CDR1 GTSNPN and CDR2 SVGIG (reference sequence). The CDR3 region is CAWNRGYEQYF. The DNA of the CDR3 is TGTGCCTGGAATAGGGGGTACGAGCAGTACTTC.

Written as DNA, the CDR3 is TGTGCCAGCAGCTCGAGCGGGACAGGGGTACTCGATCAGCCCCAGCATTTT. It is translated as CASSSSGTGVLDQPQHF. The chain employs TRBV5-5 and TRBJ1-5; 10 bases align to TRBD1. The V and J ends lost 3 bases and 5 bases, in that order; junction bases with no gene match: 11. CDR3 size: 17 residues. Germline assignment: CDR1 SGHKS and CDR2 YYEKEE (reference sequence). Filled out from reference TRBV5-5 and TRBJ1-5, the complete variable domain reads DAGVTQSPTHLIKTRGQQVTLRCSPISGHKSVSWYQQVLGQGPQFIFQYYEKEERGRGNFPDRFSARQFPNYSSELNVNALLLGDSALYLCASSSSGTGVLDQPQHFGDGTRLSIL.

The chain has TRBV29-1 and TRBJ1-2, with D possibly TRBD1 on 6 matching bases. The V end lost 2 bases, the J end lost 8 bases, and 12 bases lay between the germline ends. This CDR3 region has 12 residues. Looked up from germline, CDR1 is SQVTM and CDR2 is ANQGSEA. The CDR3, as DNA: TGCAGCGTTGAACCACAGGGTAAAGGCTACACCTTC. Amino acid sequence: CSVEPQGKGYTF.

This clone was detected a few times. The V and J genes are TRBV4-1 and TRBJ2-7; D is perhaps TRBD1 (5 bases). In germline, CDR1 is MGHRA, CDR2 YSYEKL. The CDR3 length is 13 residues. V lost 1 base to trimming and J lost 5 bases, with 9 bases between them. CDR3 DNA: TGCGCCAGCAGCCAAGCAGGGCTCGACGAGCAGTACTTC. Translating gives CASSQAGLDEQYF.

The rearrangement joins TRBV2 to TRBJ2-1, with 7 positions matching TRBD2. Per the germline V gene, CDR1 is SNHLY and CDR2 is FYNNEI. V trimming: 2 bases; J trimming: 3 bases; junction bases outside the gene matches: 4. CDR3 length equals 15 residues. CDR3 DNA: TGTGCCAGCAGTGAATCTCGGGAGGACTACAATGAGCAGTTCTTC. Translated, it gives CASSESREDYNEQFF.

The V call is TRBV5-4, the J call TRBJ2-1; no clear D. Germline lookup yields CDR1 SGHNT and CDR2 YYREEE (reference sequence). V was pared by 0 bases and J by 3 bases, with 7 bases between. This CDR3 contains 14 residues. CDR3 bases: TGTGCCAGCAGCTTGGGACATGACTACAATGAGCAGTTCTTC. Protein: CASSLGHDYNEQFF. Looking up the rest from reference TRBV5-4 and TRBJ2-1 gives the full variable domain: ETGVTQSPTHLIKTRGQQVTLRCSSQSGHNTVSWYQQALGQGPQFIFQYYREEENGRGNFPPRFSGLQFPNYSSELNVNALELDDSALYLCASSLGHDYNEQFFGPGTRLTVL.

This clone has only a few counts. The CDR3 here is CASSQLGTYEQYF. Written as DNA, the CDR3 is TGCGCCAGCAGCCAGCTCGGGACTTACGAGCAGTACTTC. This chain links TRBV4-3 with TRBJ2-7, with D possibly TRBD2 on 6 matching bases. Trimming shortened V by 3 bases and J by 4 bases, and 10 bases separated the two germline ends. CDR1 is LGHNA, CDR2 YSLEER, per germline. The CDR3 is made up of 13 amino acids.

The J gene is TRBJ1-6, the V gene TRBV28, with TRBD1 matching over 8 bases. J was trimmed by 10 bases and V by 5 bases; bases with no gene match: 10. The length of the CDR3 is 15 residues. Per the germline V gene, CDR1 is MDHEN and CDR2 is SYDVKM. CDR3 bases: TGTGCCAGCAGTGGACCGACAGGGGCGGACTCACCCCTCCACTTT. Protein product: CASSGPTGADSPLHF. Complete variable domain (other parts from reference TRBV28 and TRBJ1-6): DVKVTQSSRYLVKRTGEKVFLECVQDMDHENMFWYRQDPGLGLRLIYFSYDVKMKEKGDIPEGYSVSREKKERFSLILESASTNQTSMYLCASSGPTGADSPLHFGNGTRLTVT.